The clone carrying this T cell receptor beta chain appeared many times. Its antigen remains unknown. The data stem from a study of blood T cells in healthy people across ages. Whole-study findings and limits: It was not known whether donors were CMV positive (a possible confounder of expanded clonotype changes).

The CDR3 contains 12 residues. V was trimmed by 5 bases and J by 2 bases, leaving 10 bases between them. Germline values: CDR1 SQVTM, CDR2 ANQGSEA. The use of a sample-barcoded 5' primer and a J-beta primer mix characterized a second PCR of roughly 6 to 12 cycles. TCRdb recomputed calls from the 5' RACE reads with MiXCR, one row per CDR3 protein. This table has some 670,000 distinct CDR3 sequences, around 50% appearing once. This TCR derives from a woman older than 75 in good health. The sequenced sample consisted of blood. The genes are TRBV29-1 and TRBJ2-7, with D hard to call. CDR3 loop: CSVISVAYEQYF. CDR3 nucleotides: TGCAGCGTTATATCTGTGGCCTACGAGCAGTACTTC.